A selection of T cell receptor beta chains follows, all from one sample in a study of cytomegalovirus exposure and HLA in healthy donors. TCRdb keeps only in-frame clones here, not all; method: immunoSEQ multiplex PCR. Here the sample spans 150,000 to 200,000 clones, around two thirds being singletons. The sequencing input was PBMCs. The receptors stem from a man aged 35 to 55 in good health and CMV-seronegative. Each CDR3 is given with its conserved first and last residue. The D gene is left open where the match is weak. The size field is filled for only some rows; it gives once, few, many or a size class.

CDR3nt: TGTGCCAGCAGTTTTGGACAGGGAGGGAGATCGAGGGATACGCAGTATTTT
CDR3aa: CASSFGQGGRSRDTQYF
abundance: -
v_gene: TRBV5-4
j_gene: TRBJ2-3
d_gene: -

CDR3nt: TGTGCCAGCAGCTTGGATCAGGGCAACTATGGCTACACCTTC
CDR3aa: CASSLDQGNYGYTF
abundance: -
v_gene: TRBV5-4
j_gene: TRBJ1-2
d_gene: -

CDR3nt: TGCGCCAGCAGCTTCCAGGGGGCGGAGACCCAGTACTTC
CDR3aa: CASSFQGAETQYF
abundance: -
v_gene: TRBV5-1
j_gene: TRBJ2-5
d_gene: TRBD1

CDR3nt: TGCGCCAGCAGCCAAGAAAGATTAACCCCGGGCTATGGCTACACCTTC
CDR3aa: CASSQERLTPGYGYTF
abundance: once
v_gene: TRBV4-3
j_gene: TRBJ1-2
d_gene: -

CDR3nt: TGTGCCAGCAGCACCCGACCTGAGGGGCAGGGGGTTAACGGCTACACCTTC
CDR3aa: CASSTRPEGQGVNGYTF
abundance: -
v_gene: TRBV9
j_gene: TRBJ1-2
d_gene: TRBD1

CDR3nt: TGTGCCAGTCGACTAGCGACAGCCCACGAGCAGTACTTC
CDR3aa: CASRLATAHEQYF
abundance: -
v_gene: TRBV7-2
j_gene: TRBJ2-7
d_gene: TRBD2

CDR3nt: TGTGCCAGCAGAGCCGGGACAGGGACAATTTCAACTAATGAAAAACTGTTTTTT
CDR3aa: CASRAGTGTISTNEKLFF
abundance: -
v_gene: TRBV2
j_gene: TRBJ1-4
d_gene: TRBD1

CDR3nt: TGCGCCAGCAGAGAGGGGGACAGGGTAAAGTTTCAGCCCCAGCATTTT
CDR3aa: CASREGDRVKFQPQHF
abundance: few
v_gene: TRBV10-1
j_gene: TRBJ1-5
d_gene: TRBD1

CDR3nt: TGTGCCAGCTCACCGGAGAACAGGGGCCGTACGTACTTC
CDR3aa: CASSPENRGRTYF
abundance: -
v_gene: TRBV18
j_gene: TRBJ2-7
d_gene: TRBD1

CDR3nt: TGTGCCAGCAGCTTAGAACTAGCGGGAGTCACCGGGGAGCTGTTTTTT
CDR3aa: CASSLELAGVTGELFF
abundance: -
v_gene: TRBV7-6
j_gene: TRBJ2-2
d_gene: TRBD2

CDR3nt: TGTGCTAGTGGTGACTCGACAGGGAACACTGAAGCTTTCTTT
CDR3aa: CASGDSTGNTEAFF
abundance: -
v_gene: TRBV12-5
j_gene: TRBJ1-1
d_gene: -

CDR3nt: TGTGCCAGCAGTTTATCCGCGAATCTAGCCAAAAACATTCAGTACTTC
CDR3aa: CASSLSANLAKNIQYF
abundance: -
v_gene: TRBV28
j_gene: TRBJ2-4
d_gene: -

CDR3nt: TGTGCCAGCAGTGAACCCGCTAGCGCCAACAATGAGCAGTTCTTC
CDR3aa: CASSEPASANNEQFF
abundance: -
v_gene: TRBV6-1
j_gene: TRBJ2-1
d_gene: -

CDR3nt: TGCGCCAGCAGCTTGGTTCTTGGACATATCGACGAGCAGTACTTC
CDR3aa: CASSLVLGHIDEQYF
abundance: -
v_gene: TRBV5-1
j_gene: TRBJ2-7
d_gene: -

CDR3nt: TGTGCCACCAGCAGAGCTAGCGGGACTTACAATGAGCAGTTCTTC
CDR3aa: CATSRASGTYNEQFF
abundance: -
v_gene: TRBV15
j_gene: TRBJ2-1
d_gene: TRBD2

CDR3nt: TGTGCCAGCAGTTTGCCCCGGAGGGGCACTGAAGCTTTCTTT
CDR3aa: CASSLPRRGTEAFF
abundance: -
v_gene: TRBV28
j_gene: TRBJ1-1
d_gene: -

CDR3nt: TGTGCCTGGACCGTCGACTTCGCTGAAGCTTTCTTT
CDR3aa: CAWTVDFAEAFF
abundance: -
v_gene: TRBV30
j_gene: TRBJ1-1
d_gene: -

CDR3nt: TGTGCCAGTAGTGTGACTAGCGGGAGGATAAACTCCTACGAGCAGTACTTC
CDR3aa: CASSVTSGRINSYEQYF
abundance: -
v_gene: TRBV19
j_gene: TRBJ2-7
d_gene: TRBD2

CDR3nt: TGTGCCAGCAGCTTCCGTCCGGGCGGACAGGGGGTTAATCGGGCCCAGTACTTC
CDR3aa: CASSFRPGGQGVNRAQYF
abundance: -
v_gene: TRBV7-6
j_gene: TRBJ2-5
d_gene: TRBD1

CDR3nt: TGCGCCAGCAGCCAAGATCGACCGGGTGAGCAGTTCTTC
CDR3aa: CASSQDRPGEQFF
abundance: -
v_gene: TRBV4-1
j_gene: TRBJ2-1
d_gene: -

CDR3nt: TGCGCCAGCAGCCCGATTCACAGGGGGTTCGATGAGCAGTTCTTC
CDR3aa: CASSPIHRGFDEQFF
abundance: -
v_gene: TRBV4-3
j_gene: TRBJ2-1
d_gene: TRBD1

CDR3nt: TGTGCCAGCAGCTCGACTGGACAGGGCTATGGCTACACCTTC
CDR3aa: CASSSTGQGYGYTF
abundance: -
v_gene: TRBV11-2
j_gene: TRBJ1-2
d_gene: TRBD1

CDR3nt: TGTGCCAGCAGCTCCCAGGGGGCGAACACTGAAGCTTTCTTT
CDR3aa: CASSSQGANTEAFF
abundance: -
v_gene: TRBV7-3
j_gene: TRBJ1-1
d_gene: TRBD1

CDR3nt: TGTGCCAGCAGCCGGCAACCCGGGACAGGGGGTGGGGAGCTGTTTTTT
CDR3aa: CASSRQPGTGGGELFF
abundance: -
v_gene: TRBV4-2
j_gene: TRBJ2-2
d_gene: TRBD1

CDR3nt: TGTGCCAGTAGTCCCGGACAGTCCGCCGTGGAGACCCAGTACTTC
CDR3aa: CASSPGQSAVETQYF
abundance: -
v_gene: TRBV19
j_gene: TRBJ2-5
d_gene: -

CDR3nt: TGCGCCAGCAGCCAAGCCGGGACAGAATATCAGCCCCAGCATTTT
CDR3aa: CASSQAGTEYQPQHF
abundance: -
v_gene: TRBV4-1
j_gene: TRBJ1-5
d_gene: TRBD1